The 13 T cell receptor beta chains below were found in one sample sequenced in a study of cytomegalovirus exposure and HLA in healthy donors. Primers included in the PCR were 60 Vbeta and 13 Jbeta primers. Sequencing used immunoSEQ multiplex PCR; TCRdb keeps in-frame clones, though not all of them. The listing records tens of thousands of clones. The sequencing input was PBMCs. The receptors were gathered from a male donor in good health and CMV-seronegative.

The CDR3, as DNA: TGTGCCACCAGCTCCCGGGGGGAGCAGCCCCAGCATTTT. Its translation is CATSSRGEQPQHF. The J gene is TRBJ1-5, the V gene TRBV15; TRBD1 is a possible D gene (5 bases). V gave up 5 bases and J gave up 7 bases, with 12 bases separating them. The CDR3 has 13 residues. CDR1 is LNHNV, CDR2 YYDKDF, per germline (reference sequence).

This sequence joins TRBV18 and TRBJ2-1, with D maybe TRBD2 (5 bases). V was cut by 6 bases and J by 5 bases, with 14 bases left in between. CDR1 is KGHSH, CDR2 LQKENI, per germline. The CDR3 spans 14 residues. CDR3 DNA: TGTGCCAGCTCCCCCCCGCTGGGAGACAATGAGCAGTTCTTC. Protein sequence: CASSPPLGDNEQFF.

This CDR3 is CSAQEQSSGNTIYF. The CDR3 DNA reads as TGCAGCGCGCAAGAACAGAGCTCTGGAAACACCATATATTTT. The V gene is TRBV29-1, the J gene TRBJ1-3; no firm D call. Trimming took 7 bases from V and 0 from J, leaving 13 bases between them. The germline V gene encodes CDR1 SQVTM and CDR2 ANQGSEA. This CDR3 has 14 residues.

This chain links TRBV6-1 with TRBJ1-1, with TRBD1 identical over 8 bases. J lost 3 bases, V lost 5 bases, and 8 bases had no gene match. The V gene's germline CDR1 is MNHNS and CDR2 SASEGT. The CDR3 runs to 15 residues. Here the CDR3 DNA reads TGTGCCAGCAGTCCCCGGGACAGGACCTACACTGAAGCTTTCTTT. Protein: CASSPRDRTYTEAFF.

The genes are TRBV12-5 and TRBJ2-7; tentative D call: TRBD1 (6 bases). Trimming pared 7 bases from V and 2 bases from J, leaving 18 bases between. CDR3 length equals 15 residues. CDR1 and CDR2 (germline): LGHNT, FRNRAP. The CDR3 DNA follows: TGTGCTAGTGCAAAATGGACAGCTGGAGCCTACGAGCAGTACTTC. This sequence encodes CASAKWTAGAYEQYF.

This rearrangement joins TRBV6-4 to TRBJ1-1, with unresolved D. V lost 2 bases to trimming and J lost 4 bases, with 23 bases between them. CDR1 is MRHNA, CDR2 SNTAGT, per germline. CDR3 length: 18 amino acids. This chain's CDR3 is CASSDPPRQMRGPTEAFF. In DNA, the CDR3 is TGTGCCAGCAGTGACCCCCCAAGGCAGATGCGGGGTCCCACTGAAGCTTTCTTT.

The genes are TRBV5-4 and TRBJ1-2; no clear D. Germline V gives CDR1 SGHNT, CDR2 YYREEE (reference sequence). The CDR3 has 15 residues. The V end was cut by 1 base, the J end by 4 bases, with 14 bases between. CDR3 DNA: TGTGCCAGCAGCTTGTACGGGGTCCTCAGCTATGGCTACACCTTC. This codes for CASSLYGVLSYGYTF.

This chain uses TRBV20-1 with TRBJ1-2; D gene uncertain. V was trimmed by 3 bases and J by 5 bases, leaving 7 bases between them. CDR3 length: 11 amino acids. CDR1 is DFQATT and CDR2 is SNEGSKA in the germline V gene (reference sequence). CDR3 nucleotide sequence: TGCAGTGCTAGTCTACTTTATGGCTACACCTTC. It translates to CSASLLYGYTF.

The chain combines TRBV2 with TRBJ2-1; TRBD2 matches at 15 bases. With 1 base clipped from V and 0 bases from J, the junction kept 10 bases outside the gene matches. Germline V gene data show CDR1 as SNHLY and CDR2 as FYNNEI. The CDR3 is 21 amino acids. CDR3 in amino acids: CASSEVILGLAGGSSYNEQFF. CDR3 nucleotides: TGTGCCAGCAGTGAAGTTATACTCGGACTAGCGGGGGGGAGCTCCTACAATGAGCAGTTCTTC.

V gene TRBV7-9 combines with J gene TRBJ2-6, with 10 nucleotides matching TRBD1. J lost 0 bases, V lost 0 bases, and 5 bases had no gene match. The CDR3 spans 19 residues. Germline lookup yields CDR1 SEHNR and CDR2 FQNEAQ (reference sequence). The CDR3 here is CASSLALTGGLSGANVLTF. The CDR3 coding sequence is TGTGCCAGCAGCTTAGCCTTGACAGGGGGCCTCTCTGGGGCCAACGTCCTGACTTTC.

The V and J genes are TRBV29-1 and TRBJ2-1, with 9 bases fitting TRBD2. The CDR3 has 15 amino acids. Germline lookup yields CDR1 SQVTM and CDR2 ANQGSEA. V shed 3 bases, J shed 5 bases, and the junction held 8 bases outside the gene matches. This chain's CDR3 is CSVDFTSGQDNEQFF. The CDR3 coding sequence is TGCAGCGTTGATTTCACTAGCGGGCAAGACAATGAGCAGTTCTTC.

This sequence joins TRBV5-1 and TRBJ2-5; TRBD1 might be the D (6 bases). The germline V gene has CDR1 SGHRS and CDR2 YFSETQ. Trimming shortened V by 5 bases and J by 2 bases, and 19 bases separated the two germline ends. This CDR3 is 16 amino acids long. The CDR3 loop is CASRMGALSMQETQYF. The CDR3 nucleotides are TGCGCCAGCAGAATGGGGGCCTTATCTATGCAAGAGACCCAGTACTTC.

This chain uses TRBV6-5 with TRBJ1-2; 7 nucleotides line up with TRBD1. CDR1 is MNHEY and CDR2 is SVGAGI in the germline V gene. Trimming took 6 bases from V and 7 from J; bases not matched to a gene: 11. This CDR3 has 14 amino acids. The CDR3 DNA sequence: TGTGCCAGCAGGGGGAAGGGGGCGGTCTGTGGCTACACCTTC. Protein sequence: CASRGKGAVCGYTF.